These T cell receptor beta chains were read from a single sample in a study of cytomegalovirus exposure and HLA in healthy donors. Here immunoSEQ multiplex PCR was the method, and the copy in TCRdb shows in-frame clones only, minus some. Of around 210,000 clones in the sample, around four fifths were seen once. Sequenced: PBMCs. The source of these receptors is a woman in her thirties or forties in good health and CMV-seronegative. CDR3s include the opening cysteine and the closing phenylalanine or tryptophan.

v_call	j_call	cdr3_aa
TRBV7-3	TRBJ2-1	CASSLGPASGSSYNEQFF
TRBV18	TRBJ1-4	CASSNLGRGEKLFF
TRBV19	TRBJ2-3	CASSIAFTDTQYF
TRBV27	TRBJ2-5	CASSSPTRSGTQETQYF
TRBV5-4	TRBJ1-5	CASSRAGDNQPQHF
TRBV14	TRBJ2-7	CASSQVLRTGTYEQYF
TRBV7-9	TRBJ1-5	CASSLVAGGVGPQHF
TRBV19	TRBJ1-2	CASSPTDSQNYGYTF
TRBV21-1	TRBJ2-7	CASSSQQGAHEQYF
TRBV19	TRBJ1-1	CASSIEGGWATEAFF
TRBV19	TRBJ2-7	CASSTGTGGPYEQYF
TRBV4-1	TRBJ2-5	CASSQVAGETQYF
TRBV5-1	TRBJ2-5	CASTRTSSYQETQYF
TRBV27	TRBJ2-7	CASSISGTGAYEQYF
TRBV21-1	TRBJ2-7	CASSTGESQYEQYF